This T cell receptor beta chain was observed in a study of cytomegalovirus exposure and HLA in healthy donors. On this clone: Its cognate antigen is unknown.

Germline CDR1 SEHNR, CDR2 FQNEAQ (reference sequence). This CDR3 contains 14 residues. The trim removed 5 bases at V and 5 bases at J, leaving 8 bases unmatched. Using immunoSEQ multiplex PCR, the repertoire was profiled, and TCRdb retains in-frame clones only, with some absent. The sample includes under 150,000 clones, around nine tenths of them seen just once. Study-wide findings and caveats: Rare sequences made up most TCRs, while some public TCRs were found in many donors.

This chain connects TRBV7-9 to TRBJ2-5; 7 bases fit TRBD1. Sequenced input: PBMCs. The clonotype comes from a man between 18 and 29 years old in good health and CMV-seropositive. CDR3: CASSRRTGGETQYF. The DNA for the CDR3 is TGTGCCAGCAGCCGCCGGACAGGCGGGGAGACCCAGTACTTC.